This TCR beta chain was found in a study of T cells in Graves' hyperthyroidism and ophthalmopathy. TCR beta CDR3 regions were amplified from RNA transcripts. The HTBI primer set served for first-round RT-PCR of the TCR CDR3. From the multiplex PCR reads, TCRdb called clonotypes with MiXCR, one entry per CDR3 protein. The sample lists around 240,000 distinct CDR3 sequences, approximately 14% seen once, with 13% in the top ten. In its sample, this clonotype was seen many times. Orbital computed tomography and thyroid ultrasound, together with serum TRAb and thyroxine and clinical symptoms, were used for diagnoses. Extraction of PBMCs used more than 8.5 ml of fresh peripheral blood. CDR3 size: 16 residues. The germline gives CDR1 ENHRY, CDR2 SYGVKD. V lost 0 bases and J lost 4, with 13 bases in between.

The clonotype was recovered from a middle-aged woman with Graves' hyperthyroidism that later progressed to Graves' ophthalmopathy. The rearrangement joins TRBV10-3 to TRBJ2-1, with unresolved D. Sequenced material: blood. The CDR3 DNA reads as TGTGCCATCAGTGAGTCCTACAGCCAGCTTTACAATGAGCAGTTCTTC. Its protein product is CAISESYSQLYNEQFF.